This is a list of T cell receptor beta chains from one sample in a study of blood T cell repertoires in COVID-19. The data were produced by immunoSEQ multiplex PCR, yet TCRdb's version contains in-frame clones alone and is incomplete. Here the sample spans about 50,000 clones, roughly 87% being singletons. Input material: peripheral blood. Receptors originate from a human donor in a cohort sampled during active COVID-19. Both conserved end residues are part of each CDR3. A D gene is named only where the DNA matches it firmly.

>NA|TRBV7-9
CASSLAGQNPGGYTF
>TRBD2|TRBV4-2
CASSQAGGRAKETQYF
>TRBD1|TRBV29-1
CSGLGTGWFF
>TRBD1|TRBV2
CASSDRTGIKQPQHF
>NA|TRBV18
CASSPNAVADTQYF
>NA|TRBV29-1
CSVARAPNYGYTF
>NA|TRBV6-2/TRBV6-3
CASSYSLPPDFQPQHF
>TRBD2|TRBV10-3
CAISESTSAYNEQFF
>TRBD1|TRBV6-6
CASRTTGGDQPQHF
>TRBD1|TRBV12-3/TRBV12-4
CASSFRTGGKLFF
>NA|TRBV3-1/TRBV3-2
CASTRSASNLNEQFF
>TRBD2|TRBV5-1
CASSTGGGETQYF
>TRBD2|TRBV9
CASEGGTSGRTQYF
>TRBD1|TRBV4-1
CASSQTGLGYGYTF
>TRBD1|TRBV9
CASSPPPGQGSYEQYF
>NA|TRBV10-2
CASSDAGRSGANVLTF
>NA|TRBV5-5
CASSLPDQPQHF
>NA|TRBV2
CASSVLAGPKHF
>NA|TRBV7-2
CASSPAGSSYNEQFF
>TRBD2|TRBV6-5
CASSYSGLAGSNEQFF
>NA|TRBV28
CASSFSPYEQYF
>TRBD1|TRBV9
CASSGQGSNTGELFF
>NA|TRBV19
CASSILPGNGSPLHF
>TRBD2|TRBV6-6
CASSLGGSEGYEQYF
>TRBD1|TRBV19
CASSIERTGSGQFF
>TRBD1|TRBV18
CASSPTQGASGNTIYF
>TRBD2|TRBV5-1
CASSLRTRSKNIQYF
>TRBD2|TRBV6-5
CASSPGTTFTDTQYF
>NA|TRBV5-5
CASSSSYRGNTEAFF
>TRBD2|TRBV5-1
CASSGGLAGGGSRLTRYNEQFF
>TRBD1|TRBV27
CASSLSTGVGTDTQYF
>TRBD2|TRBV27
CASSFLADRTDTQYF
>NA|TRBV27
CASSLAGPVDEQFF
>NA|TRBV27
CATGGQGSNQPQHF
>NA|TRBV9
CASSVREWEVADTQYF
>TRBD1|TRBV6-5
CASTQTGTGLSPLHF